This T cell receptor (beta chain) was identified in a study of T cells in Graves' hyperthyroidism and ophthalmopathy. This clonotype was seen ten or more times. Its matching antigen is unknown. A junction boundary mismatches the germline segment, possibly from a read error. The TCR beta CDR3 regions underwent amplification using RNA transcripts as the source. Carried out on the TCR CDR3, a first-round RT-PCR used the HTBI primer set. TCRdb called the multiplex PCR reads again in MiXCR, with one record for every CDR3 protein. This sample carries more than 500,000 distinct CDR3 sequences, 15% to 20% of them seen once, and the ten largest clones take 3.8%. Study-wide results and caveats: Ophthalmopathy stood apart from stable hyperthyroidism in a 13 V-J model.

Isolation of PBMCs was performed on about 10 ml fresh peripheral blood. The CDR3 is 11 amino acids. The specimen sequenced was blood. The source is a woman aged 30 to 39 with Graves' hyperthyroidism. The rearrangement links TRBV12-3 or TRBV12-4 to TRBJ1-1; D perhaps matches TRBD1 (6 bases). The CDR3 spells CASSAVRDNVF. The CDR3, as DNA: TGTGCCAGCAGTGCCGTGAGGGACAACGTCTTT.